This TCR beta chain was found in a study of cytomegalovirus exposure and HLA in healthy donors. The CDR3 is 15 amino acids. Trimming left V 3 bases short and J 2 bases short, with 14 bases between. Germline CDR1 is LNHDA and CDR2 is SQIVND (reference sequence). Sequencing was performed with immunoSEQ multiplex PCR; in TCRdb, only in-frame clones are kept and a portion is missing. The table has some 170,000 clones, just under 90% seen once. The receptor's source is a man younger than 30 in good health and CMV-seropositive. The specimen sequenced was PBMCs. The rearrangement links TRBV19 to TRBJ2-7, with D perhaps TRBD1 (6 bases). CDR3 residues: CASSIATRGAYEQYF. The DNA of the CDR3 is TGTGCCAGTAGTATTGCGACCAGGGGTGCCTACGAGCAGTACTTC.